The rows below give T cell receptor beta chains drawn from one sample of a study of healthy donors' naive CD4 and CD8 T cells. TCRdb reprocessed the reads via MiXCR and lists one record per CDR3 protein. The sample records about 180,000 distinct CDR3 sequences, nearly 75% being singletons. The sample consisted of naive CD4+ and CD8+ T cells sorted from blood, pooled from several donors. Every receptor here comes from a pool of human donors in good health; the sample pools cells from several healthy donors. The CDR3 runs from the conserved cysteine through the conserved F or W. D genes are given only for firm matches. Some rows mark clone size as missing; the rest say once, few, many or name a class of expanded clone.

TRBV29-1	TRBJ2-7	13	TRBD2	.	CSGAREWRGEQYF	TGCAGCGGCGCGCGGGAGTGGCGGGGCGAGCAGTACTTC
TRBV18	TRBJ2-7	12	.	many	CASSPPSYEQYF	TGTGCCAGCTCACCACCGTCCTACGAGCAGTACTTC
TRBV5-6	TRBJ2-2	15	TRBD2	.	CASSLLAGVTGELFF	TGTGCCAGCAGCCTTCTAGCGGGAGTCACCGGGGAGCTGTTTTTT
TRBV29-1	TRBJ2-7	11	.	once	CSAQTDYEQYF	TGCAGCGCCCAGACAGACTACGAGCAGTACTTC
TRBV12-3/TRBV12-4	TRBJ2-7	17	TRBD2	.	CASSTSRAGVFSYEQYF	TGTGCCAGCAGTACATCCCGAGCGGGGGTTTTTTCCTACGAGCAGTACTTC
TRBV5-6	TRBJ2-1	15	TRBD2	.	CASSFPGTSPNEQFF	TGTGCCAGCAGCTTCCCTGGGACTAGCCCCAATGAGCAGTTCTTC
TRBV28	TRBJ2-5	14	.	.	CASSPGQTKETQYF	TGTGCCAGCAGCCCAGGACAGACTAAAGAGACCCAGTACTTC
TRBV12-3/TRBV12-4	TRBJ1-1	12	.	.	CASQLAGFEAFF	TGTGCCAGCCAACTTGCCGGGTTTGAAGCTTTCTTT
TRBV19	TRBJ2-1	12	.	.	CASSPLGNEQFF	TGTGCCAGTAGCCCTCTCGGGAATGAGCAGTTCTTC
TRBV19	TRBJ1-1	15	.	.	CASTTAALRTGDAFF	TGTGCCAGTACCACCGCCGCCCTACGGACGGGGGACGCTTTCTTT
TRBV20-1	TRBJ1-2	15	.	few	CSARDTTVGNYGYTF	TGCAGTGCTAGAGATACTACAGTGGGTAACTATGGCTACACCTTC
TRBV20-1	TRBJ1-5	14	TRBD1	.	CSARPGGSNQPQHF	TGCAGTGCTAGACCAGGGGGCAGCAATCAGCCCCAGCATTTT
TRBV7-8	TRBJ2-1	14	.	.	CASSWDATYNEQFF	TGTGCCAGCAGCTGGGACGCGACCTACAATGAGCAGTTCTTC
TRBV29-1	TRBJ2-5	15	.	.	CSVLPEGRFGETQYF	TGCAGCGTTCTTCCGGAGGGCAGGTTCGGGGAGACCCAGTACTTC
TRBV15	TRBJ2-1	12	.	.	CATSRVGGEQFF	TGTGCCACCAGCAGAGTCGGAGGTGAGCAGTTCTTC
TRBV20-1	TRBJ2-3	15	.	.	CSGVQVAASTDTQYF	TGCAGTGGAGTTCAAGTGGCAGCTAGCACAGATACGCAGTATTTT
TRBV12-3/TRBV12-4	TRBJ2-1	15	TRBD1	.	CASSSRDRANHEQFF	TGTGCCAGCAGTTCCCGGGACAGGGCAAATCATGAGCAGTTCTTC
TRBV15	TRBJ1-2	16	TRBD1	.	CATSRDRDSYNYGYTF	TGTGCCACCAGCAGAGATCGGGACAGCTATAACTATGGCTACACCTTC